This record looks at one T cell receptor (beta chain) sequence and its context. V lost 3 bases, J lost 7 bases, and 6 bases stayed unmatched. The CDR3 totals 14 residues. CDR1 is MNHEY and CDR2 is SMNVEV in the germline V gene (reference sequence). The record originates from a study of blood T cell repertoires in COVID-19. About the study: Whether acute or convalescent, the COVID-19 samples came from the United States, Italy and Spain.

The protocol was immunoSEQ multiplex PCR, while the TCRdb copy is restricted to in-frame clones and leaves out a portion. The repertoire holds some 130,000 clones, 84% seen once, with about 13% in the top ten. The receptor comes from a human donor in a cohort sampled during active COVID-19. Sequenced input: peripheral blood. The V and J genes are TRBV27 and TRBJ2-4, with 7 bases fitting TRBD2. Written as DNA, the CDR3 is TGTGCCAGCAGTTTCGGACGGGGAGGGAACATTCAGTACTTC. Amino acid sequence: CASSFGRGGNIQYF.